These 27 T cell receptor beta chains were sequenced from one sample in a study of post-analysis software for immune sequencing data. Study findings and constraints: Patients used about five TRBV segments, including TRBV5-6, TRBV5-1 and TRBV20-1, more often than controls.

Their target antigens are unknown. Built from TCR beta cDNA, the libraries had unique molecular identifiers in them. Each CDR3 protein is one row after TCRdb ran MiXCR on the PCR reads. Of some 500,000 distinct CDR3 sequences in the sample, roughly 45% were seen once. The sequenced sample was blood. All receptors come from a girl aged 10 to 17 with multiple sclerosis.

This chain joins TRBV6-6 and TRBJ2-1; D may be TRBD2 (5 bases). Near its end, the DNA agrees better with TRBJ2-7, so the J call may be wrong. Germline V gene data show CDR1 as MNHNY and CDR2 as SVGAGI (reference sequence). The CDR3 spans 16 residues. The CDR3 is CASSPYGAEAYNEQYF. The DNA for the CDR3 is TGTGCCAGCAGCCCCTATGGAGCGGAGGCCTACAATGAGCAGTACTTC.

The J gene is TRBJ2-7, the V gene TRBV9; D not certain. The CDR3 totals 13 residues. Germline V gives CDR1 SGDLS, CDR2 YYNGEE. V was clipped by 6 bases and J by 5 bases, with 15 bases between them. Here the CDR3 DNA reads TGTGCCAGCAACGCGTTTGGTTTCCACGAGCAGTACTTC. It yields the protein CASNAFGFHEQYF.

On this clonotype itself: An end of the junction differs from the germline gene, which may be a read error. V usage is TRBV7-2 and J usage is TRBJ2-7, with a tentative D call TRBD1 (6 bases). This CDR3 has 15 amino acids. The germline V gene has CDR1 SGHTA and CDR2 FQGNSA. CDR3 sequence (DNA): TGTGCCAGCAGCTTAGCGGGGGCGATCTCCCACGAGCAGTACTTC. Amino acid sequence: CASSLAGAISHEQYF.

The V and J genes are TRBV3-1 and TRBJ2-1; TRBD2 matches 14 bases. V lost 1 base, J lost 7 bases, and 6 bases stayed unmatched. Germline lookup yields CDR1 LGHDT and CDR2 YNNKEL (reference sequence). The CDR3 is 17 residues long. The CDR3 region is CASSQVPGTSGGNEQFF. In nucleotides, the CDR3 is TGTGCCAGCAGCCAAGTTCCCGGGACTAGCGGGGGAAATGAGCAGTTCTTC.

This rearrangement joins TRBV2 to TRBJ1-2; TRBD1 matches at 7 bases. The CDR3 totals 14 residues. V trimming: 4 bases; J trimming: 5 bases; junction bases outside the gene matches: 7. Germline lookup yields CDR1 SNHLY and CDR2 FYNNEI. The CDR3 coding sequence is TGTGCCAGCAGTGGAGGCGGGACAGAATATGGCTACACCTTC. Its protein is CASSGGGTEYGYTF. Full variable domain (missing parts from reference TRBV2 and TRBJ1-2): EPEVTQTPSHQVTQMGQEVILRCVPISNHLYFYWYRQILGQKVEFLVSFYNNEISEKSEIFDDQFSVERPDGSNFTLKIRSTKLEDSAMYFCASSGGGTEYGYTFGSGTRLTVV.

This chain links TRBV7-2 with TRBJ2-7, with TRBD1 identical over 7 bases. Germline V CDR1 and CDR2: SGHTA, FQGNSA. CDR3 length equals 13 residues. V was pared by 4 bases and J by 1 base, with 1 base of the junction left unmatched. As DNA, the CDR3 is TGTGCCAGCAGCTCACAGGGGTCCTACGAGCAGTACTTC. Its protein product is CASSSQGSYEQYF.

The CDR3 loop is CASRRWAGEEQFF. Written as DNA, the CDR3 is TGTGCCAGCCGTCGGTGGGCGGGAGAAGAGCAGTTCTTC. J is TRBJ2-1 and V is TRBV2, with 7 bases that match TRBD2. Per the germline V gene, CDR1 is SNHLY and CDR2 is FYNNEI. Unmatched junction bases numbered 11, after V lost 8 bases and J lost 10 bases. The CDR3 loop spans 13 amino acids.

The rearrangement links TRBV7-9 to TRBJ2-1, with D perhaps given as TRBD1 or TRBD2 (5 bases each). Trimming took off 5 bases at V and 8 bases at J, with 19 bases between the two ends. Germline CDR1 is SEHNR and CDR2 is FQNEAQ (reference sequence). CDR3 length equals 15 residues. CDR3 in amino acids: CASSVGTARDDEQFF. The CDR3 region has the DNA TGTGCCAGCAGCGTCGGGACCGCAAGAGACGATGAGCAGTTCTTC. The full variable domain, completed using reference TRBV7-9 and TRBJ2-1, is DTGVSQNPRHKITKRGQNVTFRCDPISEHNRLYWYRQTLGQGPEFLTYFQNEAQLEKSRLLSDRFSAERPKGSFSTLEIQRTEQGDSAMYLCASSVGTARDDEQFFGPGTRLTVL.

The J gene is TRBJ1-5, the V gene TRBV9; D is undetermined. The CDR3 extends over 14 amino acids. Germline CDR1 reads SGDLS; CDR2 reads YYNGEE. Between the trimmed V and J ends, which lost 5 bases and 7 bases, there was a span of 16 bases. The CDR3 DNA reads TGTGCCAGCAGTCGGGGAAGGACGGAACAGCCCCAGCATTTT. Its translation is CASSRGRTEQPQHF. Full variable domain (remainder filled in from reference TRBV9 and TRBJ1-5): DSGVTQTPKHLITATGQRVTLRCSPRSGDLSVYWYQQSLDQGLQFLIQYYNGEERAKGNILERFSAQQFPDLHSELNLSSLELGDSALYFCASSRGRTEQPQHFGDGTRLSIL.

This clonotype has a count of ten or more. The gene calls are TRBV20-1 and TRBJ2-7, with 9 nucleotides matching TRBD1. Germline V gene lookup returns CDR1 DFQATT and CDR2 SNEGSKA (reference sequence). The CDR3 totals 14 residues. The DNA of the CDR3 is TGCAGCGGTAGACAGGGGGGAGAAACCTACGAGCAGTACTTC. It yields the protein CSGRQGGETYEQYF.

This clonotype was seen only a few times. V and J are TRBV4-1 and TRBJ2-7, with 8 bases matching TRBD2. The closer fit of TRBJ2-5 to the DNA end suggests the J call may be wrong. CDR3 length equals 15 residues. Germline V gene lookup returns CDR1 MGHRA and CDR2 YSYEKL. The CDR3 loop reads CASSQGTRGQETQYF. In DNA, the CDR3 is TGCGCCAGCAGCCAGGGGACTAGAGGACAAGAGACCCAGTACTTC.

The rearrangement joins TRBV7-6 to TRBJ2-3; weak D call: TRBD1 (6 bases). The V and J ends lost 4 bases and 4 bases respectively, with 12 bases between them. Germline assignment: CDR1 SGHVS and CDR2 FNYEAQ. This CDR3 region has 14 residues. This chain's CDR3 is CASSSRGEADTQYF. The CDR3, as DNA: TGTGCCAGCAGCTCCAGGGGCGAAGCAGATACGCAGTATTTT.

Of note for this clonotype: One end of the junction varies from germline; a read error may be responsible. The V and J genes are TRBV29-1 and TRBJ2-3; a weak D match, TRBD1 (6 bases). CDR3 size: 12 residues. CDR1 is SQVTM and CDR2 is ANQGSEA in the germline V gene. DNA of the CDR3: TGCAGCTCAGCAAGGGACACAGATGCGCAGTATTTT. Residues: CSSARDTDAQYF.

The chain links TRBV28 to TRBJ2-7; TRBD1 aligns across 10 bases. This CDR3 is built from 16 residues. Germline CDR1 is MDHEN and CDR2 is SYDVKM. The junction had 13 bases not matched to a gene; V was cut back by 6 bases and J by 5 bases. CDR3 DNA: TGTGCCAGCAGCCTCCCCATTGACAGGGGGCAAAACGAGCAGTACTTC. Translated, it gives CASSLPIDRGQNEQYF.

This sequence joins TRBV27 and TRBJ2-3, with 12 bases matching TRBD2. V dropped 2 bases and J dropped 9; count of bases not matched to a gene: 6. The germline gives CDR1 MNHEY, CDR2 SMNVEV (reference sequence). This CDR3 contains 15 residues. The CDR3 DNA is TGTGCCAGCAGTTTAGGACTAGCGGGGATGGGGACGCAGTATTTT. This translates into CASSLGLAGMGTQYF.

V is TRBV29-1 and J is TRBJ2-3; D perhaps matches TRBD1 (8 bases). The CDR3 contains 14 residues. Trimming removed 6 bases from V and 0 bases from J, with 13 bases in between. CDR1 and CDR2 from the germline V gene are SQVTM and ANQGSEA. The CDR3 DNA sequence: TGCAGCGTGGACAGGGAGGGTAGCACAGATACGCAGTATTTT. It is translated as CSVDREGSTDTQYF.

V usage is TRBV7-2 and J usage is TRBJ2-7; 12 nucleotides line up with TRBD2. The CDR3 sequence is 16 residues long. Germline assignment: CDR1 SGHTA and CDR2 FQGNSA. V trimming: 2 bases; J trimming: 6 bases; junction bases outside the gene matches: 8. The CDR3 DNA reads as TGTGCCAGCAGCTTACGACTAGCGGGAGAGATTGGCGAGCAGTACTTC. The encoded protein is CASSLRLAGEIGEQYF. The variable domain in full, with the rest retrieved from reference TRBV7-2 and TRBJ2-7, is GAGVSQSPSNKVTEKGKDVELRCDPISGHTALYWYRQSLGQGLEFLIYFQGNSAPDKSGLPSDRFSAERTGGSVSTLTIQRTQQEDSAVYLCASSLRLAGEIGEQYFGPGTRLTVT.

The chain has TRBV28 and TRBJ2-4, with 8 bases fitting TRBD2. CDR1 and CDR2 (germline): MDHEN, SYDVKM. This CDR3 is built from 13 residues. The trim removed 6 bases at V and 7 bases at J, leaving 5 bases unmatched. This CDR3 is CASSPGGGNIQYF. The CDR3, as DNA: TGTGCCAGCAGCCCCGGGGGGGGCAACATTCAGTACTTC.

The genes are TRBV5-6 and TRBJ2-5, with 10 bases fitting TRBD2. This CDR3 spans 17 amino acids. CDR1 SGHDT and CDR2 YYEEEE come from the germline V gene. Trimming at V came to 4 bases and at J to 5 bases, leaving 14 bases not matched to a gene. DNA of the CDR3: TGTGCCAGCAGCCCCGGAGCCCTAGCGGGAGAACAGGAGACCCAGTACTTC. The encoded protein is CASSPGALAGEQETQYF.

This clonotype has only a few counts. CDR3: CASTIGDRVHEQYF. The CDR3 DNA is TGTGCCAGCACTATAGGGGACAGGGTCCACGAGCAGTACTTC. The chain combines TRBV12-3 or TRBV12-4 with TRBJ2-7, with TRBD1 identical over 9 bases. The V and J ends lost 7 bases and 5 bases, in that order; junction bases with no gene match: 9. This CDR3 contains 14 residues.

This clonotype was seen once. The V call is TRBV13, the J call TRBJ2-7; D is possibly TRBD1 or TRBD2 (5 bases each). Germline values: CDR1 PRHDT, CDR2 FYEKMQ (reference sequence). The ends were cut back, 0 bases at V and 0 bases at J, with 18 bases in the middle. CDR3 length equals 18 residues. Here the CDR3 reads CASSLGLLWGTSSYEQYF. CDR3 nucleotide sequence: TGTGCCAGCAGCTTAGGCCTTTTATGGGGGACCTCCTCCTACGAGCAGTACTTC.

The V call is TRBV5-1, the J call TRBJ2-6; TRBD2 is a possible D gene (5 bases). Germline values: CDR1 SGHRS, CDR2 YFSETQ. This CDR3 region has 18 residues. V was clipped by 4 bases and J by 0 bases, with 17 bases between them. CDR3 in DNA: TGCGCCAGCAGCCAAAGGGTCGTGAGGGACTCTGGGGCCAACGTCCTGACTTTC. Amino acid sequence: CASSQRVVRDSGANVLTF.

This clonotype was counted only a few times. The genes are TRBV28 and TRBJ2-5; TRBD2 agrees at 7 bases. Germline V gene sequence: CDR1 MDHEN, CDR2 SYDVKM. This CDR3 contains 14 residues. V was clipped by 6 bases and J by 3 bases; unmatched bases: 7. The CDR3 loop is CASSRTGGKETQYF. The CDR3 DNA sequence: TGTGCCAGCAGCCGCACGGGAGGAAAAGAGACCCAGTACTTC.

This clonotype showed up just a few times. The chain combines TRBV7-2 with TRBJ2-7, with a tentative D call TRBD2 (6 bases). Deletions cut 6 bases from V and 0 bases from J, with 12 bases between. Germline V lookup: CDR1 SGHTA, CDR2 FQGNSA. This CDR3 has 14 amino acids. CDR3 bases: TGTGCCAGCAGTCCCCGCGGGAACTCCTACGAGCAGTACTTC. Translated: CASSPRGNSYEQYF.

This clonotype was detected only a few times. This sequence joins TRBV4-3 and TRBJ2-1; TRBD1 aligns across 7 bases. The germline gives CDR1 LGHNA, CDR2 YSLEER. There are 15 residues in the CDR3. J gave up 6 bases and V 5 bases, and 10 bases lay outside the gene matches. The CDR3 nucleotides are TGCGCCAGCAGCTCAGGGGGTCGGTGGGTCAATGAGCAGTTCTTC. Translation: CASSSGGRWVNEQFF.

This clonotype has just one count. The chain has TRBV13 and TRBJ2-3; 15 bases fit TRBD2. CDR3 length equals 19 residues. CDR1 is PRHDT and CDR2 is FYEKMQ in the germline V gene (reference sequence). With 5 bases clipped from V and 0 bases from J, the junction kept 9 bases outside the gene matches. The CDR3 spells CASSPGLAGGDPSTDTQYF. In nucleotides, the CDR3 is TGTGCCAGCAGCCCGGGACTAGCGGGAGGAGACCCTAGCACAGATACGCAGTATTTT.

This clonotype was seen only once. The chain recombines TRBV20-1 with TRBJ2-3; TRBD1 matches 9 bases. The CDR3 contains 14 residues. J was trimmed by 5 bases and V by 3 bases; bases with no gene match: 6. The germline V gene has CDR1 DFQATT and CDR2 SNEGSKA (reference sequence). CDR3 residues: CSASLDRGVDTQYF. The CDR3, as DNA: TGCAGTGCTAGTTTGGACAGGGGTGTAGATACGCAGTATTTT.